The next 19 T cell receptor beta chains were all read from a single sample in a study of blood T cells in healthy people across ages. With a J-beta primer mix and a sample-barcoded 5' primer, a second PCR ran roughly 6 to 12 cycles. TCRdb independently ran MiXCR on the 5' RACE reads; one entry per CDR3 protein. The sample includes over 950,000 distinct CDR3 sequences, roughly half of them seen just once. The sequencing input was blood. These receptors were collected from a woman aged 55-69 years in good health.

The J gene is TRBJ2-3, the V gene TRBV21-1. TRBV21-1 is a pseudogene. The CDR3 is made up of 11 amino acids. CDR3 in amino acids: CASSGVDTQYF. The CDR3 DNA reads TGTGCCAGCAGCGGGGTAGATACGCAGTATTTT.

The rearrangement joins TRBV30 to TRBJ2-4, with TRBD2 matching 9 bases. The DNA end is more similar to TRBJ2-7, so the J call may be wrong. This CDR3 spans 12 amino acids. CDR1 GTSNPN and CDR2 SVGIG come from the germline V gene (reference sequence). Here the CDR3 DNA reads TGTTCGGGTAGCGGGAGCCCCTACGAGCAGTACTTC. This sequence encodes CSGSGSPYEQYF.

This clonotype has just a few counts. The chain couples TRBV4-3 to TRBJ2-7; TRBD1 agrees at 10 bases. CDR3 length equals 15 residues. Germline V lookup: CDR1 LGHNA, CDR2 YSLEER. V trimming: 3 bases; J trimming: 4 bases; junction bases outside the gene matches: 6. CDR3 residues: CASSQGTGVGYEQYF. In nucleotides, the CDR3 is TGCGCCAGCAGCCAGGGGACAGGGGTGGGATACGAGCAGTACTTC.

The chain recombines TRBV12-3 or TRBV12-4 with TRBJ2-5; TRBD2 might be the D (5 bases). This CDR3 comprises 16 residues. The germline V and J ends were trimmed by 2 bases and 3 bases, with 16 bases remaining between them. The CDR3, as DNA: TGTGCCAGCAGTTTAACTACCGCCGGAGGCAAAGAGACCCAGTACTTC. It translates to CASSLTTAGGKETQYF.

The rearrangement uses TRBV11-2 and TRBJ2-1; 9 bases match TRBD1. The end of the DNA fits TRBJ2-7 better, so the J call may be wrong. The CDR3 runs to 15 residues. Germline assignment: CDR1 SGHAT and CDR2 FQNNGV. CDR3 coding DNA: TGTGCCAGCAGCTTACACGGGACAGGGACTTACGAGCAGTACTTC. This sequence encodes CASSLHGTGTYEQYF.

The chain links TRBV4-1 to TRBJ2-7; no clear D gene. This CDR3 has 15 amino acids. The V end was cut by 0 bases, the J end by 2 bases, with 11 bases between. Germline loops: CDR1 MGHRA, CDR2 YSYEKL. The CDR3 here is CASSQEALRTYEQYF. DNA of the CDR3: TGCGCCAGCAGCCAAGAGGCCCTTAGGACCTACGAGCAGTACTTC.

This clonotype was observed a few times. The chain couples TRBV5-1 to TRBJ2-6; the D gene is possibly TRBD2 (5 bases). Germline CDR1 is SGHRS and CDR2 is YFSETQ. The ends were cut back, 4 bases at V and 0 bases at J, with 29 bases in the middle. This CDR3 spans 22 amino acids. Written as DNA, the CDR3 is TGCGCCAGCAGCGCTCCCGACGGGAACCCCAAACAAGATCACTCTGGGGCCAACGTCCTGACTTTC. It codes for CASSAPDGNPKQDHSGANVLTF.

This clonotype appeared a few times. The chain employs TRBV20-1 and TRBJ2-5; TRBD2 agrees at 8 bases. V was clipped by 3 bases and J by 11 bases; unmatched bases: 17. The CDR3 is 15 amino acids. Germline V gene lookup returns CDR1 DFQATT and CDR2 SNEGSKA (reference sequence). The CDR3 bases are TGCAGTGCTAGTACAGACAGCCGCTCGGGGGGGGAGCAGTACTTC. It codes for CSASTDSRSGGEQYF.

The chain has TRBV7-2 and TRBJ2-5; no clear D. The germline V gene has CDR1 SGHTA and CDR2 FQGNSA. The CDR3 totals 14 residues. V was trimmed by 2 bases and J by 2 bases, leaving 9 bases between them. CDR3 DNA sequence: TGTGCCAGCAGCTTATCAGGTTCTCAAGAGACCCAGTACTTC. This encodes CASSLSGSQETQYF.

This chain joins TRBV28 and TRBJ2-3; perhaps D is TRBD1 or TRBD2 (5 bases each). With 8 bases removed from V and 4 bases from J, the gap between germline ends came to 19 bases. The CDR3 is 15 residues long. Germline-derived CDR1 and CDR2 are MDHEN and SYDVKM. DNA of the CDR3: TGTGCCAGCTTTCCCGGGACCGCCACCGCAGATACGCAGTATTTT. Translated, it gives CASFPGTATADTQYF.

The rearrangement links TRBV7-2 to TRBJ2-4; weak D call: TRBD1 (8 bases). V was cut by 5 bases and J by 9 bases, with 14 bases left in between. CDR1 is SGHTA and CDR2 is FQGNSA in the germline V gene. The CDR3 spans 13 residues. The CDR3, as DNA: TGTGCCAGCAGCATGGACAGGGAGGGCATTCAGTACTTC. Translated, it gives CASSMDREGIQYF.

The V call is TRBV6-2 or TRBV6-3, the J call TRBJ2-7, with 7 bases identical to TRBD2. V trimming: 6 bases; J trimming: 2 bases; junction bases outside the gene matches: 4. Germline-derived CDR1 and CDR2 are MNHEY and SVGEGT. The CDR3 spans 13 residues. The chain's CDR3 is CASRKAGPYEQYF. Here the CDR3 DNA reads TGTGCCAGCAGAAAAGCGGGACCCTACGAGCAGTACTTC.

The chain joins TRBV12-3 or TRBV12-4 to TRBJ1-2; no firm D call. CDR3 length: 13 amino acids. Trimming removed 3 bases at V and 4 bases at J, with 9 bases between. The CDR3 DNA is TGTGCCAGCAGTTTTGTAGGTAGCTATGGCTACACCTTC. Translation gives CASSFVGSYGYTF.

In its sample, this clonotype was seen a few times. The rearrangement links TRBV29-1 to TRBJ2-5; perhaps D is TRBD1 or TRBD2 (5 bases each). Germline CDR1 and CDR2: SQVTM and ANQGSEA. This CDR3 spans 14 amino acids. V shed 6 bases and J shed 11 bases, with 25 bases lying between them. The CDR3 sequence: CSVRGIGDLGEQYF. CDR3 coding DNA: TGCAGCGTGAGGGGAATCGGGGATTTGGGTGAGCAGTACTTC.

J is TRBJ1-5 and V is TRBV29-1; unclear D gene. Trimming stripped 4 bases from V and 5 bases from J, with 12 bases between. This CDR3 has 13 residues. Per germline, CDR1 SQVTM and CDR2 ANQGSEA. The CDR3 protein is CSVVWSTDQPQHF. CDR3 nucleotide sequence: TGCAGCGTTGTTTGGAGCACGGATCAGCCCCAGCATTTT.

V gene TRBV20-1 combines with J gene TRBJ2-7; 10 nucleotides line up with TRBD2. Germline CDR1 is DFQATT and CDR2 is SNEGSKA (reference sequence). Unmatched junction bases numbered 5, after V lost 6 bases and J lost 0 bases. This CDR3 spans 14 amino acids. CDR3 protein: CSADSGRASYEQYF. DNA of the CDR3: TGCAGTGCAGACAGCGGGAGGGCCTCCTACGAGCAGTACTTC.

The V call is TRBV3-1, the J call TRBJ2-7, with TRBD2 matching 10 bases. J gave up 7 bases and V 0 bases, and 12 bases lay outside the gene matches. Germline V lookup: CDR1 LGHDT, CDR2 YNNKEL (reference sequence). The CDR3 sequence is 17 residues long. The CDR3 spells CASSQDRSGGGHNEQYF. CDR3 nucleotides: TGTGCCAGCAGCCAAGATAGAAGCGGGGGGGGACACAATGAGCAGTACTTC.

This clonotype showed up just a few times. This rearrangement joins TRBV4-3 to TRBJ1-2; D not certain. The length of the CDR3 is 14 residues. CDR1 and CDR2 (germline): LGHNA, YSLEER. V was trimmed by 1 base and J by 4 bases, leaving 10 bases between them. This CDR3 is CASSQAGRLYGYTF. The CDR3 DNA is TGCGCCAGCAGCCAAGCCGGGCGCCTCTATGGCTACACCTTC.

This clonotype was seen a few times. CDR3 sequence reads: CSARDLAASDEQFF. The CDR3 DNA sequence: TGCAGTGCTAGAGATCTGGCAGCCTCAGATGAGCAGTTCTTC. The J gene is TRBJ2-1, the V gene TRBV20-1; no firm D call. V lost 0 bases and J 8 bases, leaving 14 bases between the germline ends. The germline CDR1 and CDR2 sequences are DFQATT and SNEGSKA (reference sequence). There are 14 residues in the CDR3.